This T cell receptor beta chain came from a study of T cell responses to AZD1222 COVID-19 vaccine. Study-wide results and caveats: The repertoires were collected only after the peak T cell response. A reported finding is that nearly half of spike-specific TCRs target unmutated variant regions. Donors, mostly white British, included more females; clonal diversity was possibly underestimated. AZD1222 recipients seropositive at baseline numbered only six or seven.

The V segment lost 0 bases and the J segment 7 bases; nucleotides outside the gene matches: 8. This CDR3 has 14 residues. Germline CDR1 GTSNPN, CDR2 SVGIG (reference sequence). With respect to this clone: Its cognate antigen is unknown.

Sequencing used immunoSEQ multiplex PCR; TCRdb keeps in-frame clones, though not all of them. This sample has around 130,000 clones, with around nine tenths found just once. The rearrangement joins TRBV30 to TRBJ1-2; 7 positions agree with TRBD1. The sequences come from peripheral blood, collected on day 0 of AZD1222 vaccination. The receptor's source is an adult in good health. The CDR3 is CAWSVHGTVIGYTF. In DNA, the CDR3 is TGTGCCTGGAGTGTACACGGGACAGTTATTGGCTACACCTTC. Together with reference TRBV30 and TRBJ1-2, the CDR3 gives the full variable domain: SQTIHQWPATLVQPVGSPLSLECTVEGTSNPNLYWYRQAAGRGLQLLFYSVGIGQISSEVPQNLSASRPQDRQFILSSKKLLLSDSGFYLCAWSVHGTVIGYTFGSGTRLTVV.